Sequencing of this T cell receptor (beta chain) was carried out in a study of identical twins. Study-wide results and limits: Within monozygotic twins, out-of-frame TCR alpha sharing was underestimated by the models. For out-of-frame alpha sequences shared by twins, low generation probability was in excess.

Germline V CDR1 and CDR2: SGHDT, YYEEEE. The CDR3 spans 15 residues. J lost 3 bases, V lost 0 bases, and 2 bases had no gene match. Template switching added a universal primer site; cDNA carried unique molecular identifiers. TCRdb re-called the 5' RACE reads with MiXCR, one entry per CDR3 protein. The sample lists around 230,000 distinct CDR3 sequences, over 5.5% seen once, with just over 14% in the top ten. This clonotype was detected only a few times. As yet, its antigen is unknown. This sample was also put to use in a study of T cells expressing NK-cell markers. That publication notes: Beta-chain profiling covered CD3+CD56+NKG2C+, CD3+CD56+NKG2C- and CD3+CD56-NKG2C+ sorted subsets.

This sequence originates from a young woman in good health. The sample comprised CD8+ T cells sorted from blood. This sequence joins TRBV5-6 and TRBJ2-2; 7 nucleotides line up with TRBD2. CDR3 sequence: CASSLGRGYTGELFF. In DNA form, the CDR3 reads TGTGCCAGCAGCTTGGGGCGGGGGTACACCGGGGAGCTGTTTTTT.